This T cell receptor (beta chain) was identified in a study of blood T cell repertoires in COVID-19. The V gene end was trimmed by 2 bases and the J gene end by 2 bases; junction bases not matched to a gene: 3. The CDR3 extends over 15 amino acids. The V gene's germline CDR1 is SGHNT and CDR2 YENEEA. Original handling: Nucleated cell counts were estimated from reference gene primer amplification. Clones were read by immunoSEQ multiplex PCR, and TCRdb kept only the in-frame ones, dropping some. V and J calls and clone size are given by that table; D and trimming were obtained from the DNA. This repertoire shows about 240,000 clones, around 85% found once; its top ten account for 6.2%.

The chain is built from TRBV11-3 and TRBJ2-5; TRBD2 aligns across 9 bases. Sequenced: peripheral blood. The sequence was obtained from a man aged 55 to 69 with acute or convalescent COVID-19. The CDR3 here is CASSLNGLAQETQYF. For the CDR3, the DNA is TGTGCCAGCAGCTTAAACGGACTAGCGCAAGAGACCCAGTACTTC.